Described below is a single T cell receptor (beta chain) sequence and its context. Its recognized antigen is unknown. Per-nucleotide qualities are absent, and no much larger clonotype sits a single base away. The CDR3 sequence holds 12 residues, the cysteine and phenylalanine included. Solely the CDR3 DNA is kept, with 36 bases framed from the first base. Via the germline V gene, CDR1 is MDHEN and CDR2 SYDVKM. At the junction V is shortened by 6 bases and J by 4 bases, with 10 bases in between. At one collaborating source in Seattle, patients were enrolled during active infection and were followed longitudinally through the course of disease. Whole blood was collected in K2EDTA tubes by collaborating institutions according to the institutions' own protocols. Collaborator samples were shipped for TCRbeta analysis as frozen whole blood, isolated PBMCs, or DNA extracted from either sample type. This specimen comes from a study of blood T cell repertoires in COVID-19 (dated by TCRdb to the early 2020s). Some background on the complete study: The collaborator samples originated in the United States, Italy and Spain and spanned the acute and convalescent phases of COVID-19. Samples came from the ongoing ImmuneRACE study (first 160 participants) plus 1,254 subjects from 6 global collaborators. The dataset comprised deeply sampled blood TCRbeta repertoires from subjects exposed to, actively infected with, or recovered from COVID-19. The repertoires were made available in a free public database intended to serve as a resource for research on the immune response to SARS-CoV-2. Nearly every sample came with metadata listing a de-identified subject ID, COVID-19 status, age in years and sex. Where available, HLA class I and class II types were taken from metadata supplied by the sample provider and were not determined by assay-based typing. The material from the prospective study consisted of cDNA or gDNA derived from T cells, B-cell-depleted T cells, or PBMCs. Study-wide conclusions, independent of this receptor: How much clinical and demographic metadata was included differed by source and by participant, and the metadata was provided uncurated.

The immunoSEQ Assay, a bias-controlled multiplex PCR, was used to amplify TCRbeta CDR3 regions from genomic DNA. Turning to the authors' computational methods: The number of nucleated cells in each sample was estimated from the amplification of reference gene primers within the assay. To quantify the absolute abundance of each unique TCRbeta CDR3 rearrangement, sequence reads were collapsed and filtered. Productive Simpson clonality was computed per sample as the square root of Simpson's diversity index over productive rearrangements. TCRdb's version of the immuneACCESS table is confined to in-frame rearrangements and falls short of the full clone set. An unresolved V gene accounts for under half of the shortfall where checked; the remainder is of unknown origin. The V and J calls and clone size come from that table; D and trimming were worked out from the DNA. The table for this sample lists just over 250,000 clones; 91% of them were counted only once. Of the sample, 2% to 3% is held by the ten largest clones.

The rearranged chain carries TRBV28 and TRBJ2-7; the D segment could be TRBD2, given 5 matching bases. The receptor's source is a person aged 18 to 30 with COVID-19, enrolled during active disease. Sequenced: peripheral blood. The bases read TGTGCCAGCAGGGAGCGGAGATACGAGCAGTACTTC. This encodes CASRERRYEQYF. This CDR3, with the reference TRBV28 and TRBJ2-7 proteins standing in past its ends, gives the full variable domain DVKVTQSSRYLVKRTGEKVFLECVQDMDHENMFWYRQDPGLGLRLIYFSYDVKMKEKGDIPEGYSVSREKKERFSLILESASTNQTSMYLCASRERRYEQYFGPGTRLTVT.